This T cell receptor beta chain is drawn from a study of blood T cell repertoires in COVID-19. The germline V gene has CDR1 KGHSH and CDR2 LQKENI. V lost 3 bases and J 2 bases, leaving 10 bases between the germline ends. The CDR3 has 14 residues. Participants, about 18 to 90 years old, spanned 25 or so US areas. Cohort 3 recovered donors had two negative PCRs, clearance, or symptom resolution. The assay was immunoSEQ multiplex PCR, and TCRdb's table has in-frame clones only and misses some. The table lists around 310,000 clones, about nine tenths of them singletons. The sequencing sample was made of PBMCs or T cells enriched from blood (not recorded which). V gene TRBV18 combines with J gene TRBJ1-1; D is uncertain. This receptor was identified in a woman aged 40 to 50 who had recovered from COVID-19. CDR3 sequence (DNA): TGTGCCAGCTCACCTTTTGGGAGTAACACTGAAGCTTTCTTT. This sequence encodes CASSPFGSNTEAFF.